Sequencing of this T cell receptor (beta chain) was carried out in a study of chemoradiotherapy in HPV16-positive cancers. At the level of the study: Candidate HPV-specific T-cell clones and common TCR motifs came from functional assays in two HPV16-positive patients. Broader study findings: Better recurrence-free survival went with HPV-responsive T-cell expansion in HPV16-positive patients. Functional assays defining HPV-specific T cells used only a couple of HPV16-positive patients.

Produced via immunoSEQ multiplex PCR; TCRdb's table is partial and in-frame only. The repertoire consists of approximately 5,400 clones, with over 60% occurring once and the leading ten covering 25% to 30%. This clone was detected a few times. Antigen specificity is unknown. This CDR3 is built from 13 residues. V dropped 5 bases and J dropped 7 bases, with 15 bases sitting between them. The germline V gene encodes CDR1 SSHAT and CDR2 FNYEAQ (reference sequence). V usage is TRBV7-7 and J usage is TRBJ2-7, with D unclear. This sample was obtained from a patient who underwent chemoradiotherapy. The sequence derives from a human donor with HPV-associated anogenital cancer. The DNA of the CDR3 is TGTGCCAGCAGCCCCCCCGCGAGCCCTGAGCAGTACTTC. It translates to CASSPPASPEQYF.